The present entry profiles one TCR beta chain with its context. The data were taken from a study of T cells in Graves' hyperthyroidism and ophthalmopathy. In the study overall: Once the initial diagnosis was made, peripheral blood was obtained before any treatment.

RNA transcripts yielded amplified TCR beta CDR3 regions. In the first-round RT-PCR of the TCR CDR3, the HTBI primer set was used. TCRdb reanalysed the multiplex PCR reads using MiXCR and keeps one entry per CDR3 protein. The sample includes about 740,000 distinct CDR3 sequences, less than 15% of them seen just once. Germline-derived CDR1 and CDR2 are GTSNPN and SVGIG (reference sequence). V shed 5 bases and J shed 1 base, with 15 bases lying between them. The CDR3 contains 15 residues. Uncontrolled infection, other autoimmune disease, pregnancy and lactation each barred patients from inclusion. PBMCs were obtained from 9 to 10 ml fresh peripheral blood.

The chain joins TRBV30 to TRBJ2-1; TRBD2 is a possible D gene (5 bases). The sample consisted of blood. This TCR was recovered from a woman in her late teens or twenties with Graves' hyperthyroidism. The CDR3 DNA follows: TGTGCCTGGTCCCTTTGGGCGGGTTCCTACAATGAGCAGTTCTTC. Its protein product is CAWSLWAGSYNEQFF.